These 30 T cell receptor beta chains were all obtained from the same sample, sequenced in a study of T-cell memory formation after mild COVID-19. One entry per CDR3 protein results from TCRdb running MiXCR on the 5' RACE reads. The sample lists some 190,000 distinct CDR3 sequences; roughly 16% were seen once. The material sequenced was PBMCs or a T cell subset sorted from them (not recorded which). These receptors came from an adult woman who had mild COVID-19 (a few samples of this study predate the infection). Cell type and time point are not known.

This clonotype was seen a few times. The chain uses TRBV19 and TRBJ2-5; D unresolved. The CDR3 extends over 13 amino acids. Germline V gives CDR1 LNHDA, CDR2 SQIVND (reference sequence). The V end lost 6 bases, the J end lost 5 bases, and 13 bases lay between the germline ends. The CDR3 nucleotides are TGTGCCAGTAGCGATACAGCCTTGGAGACCCAGTACTTC. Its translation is CASSDTALETQYF.

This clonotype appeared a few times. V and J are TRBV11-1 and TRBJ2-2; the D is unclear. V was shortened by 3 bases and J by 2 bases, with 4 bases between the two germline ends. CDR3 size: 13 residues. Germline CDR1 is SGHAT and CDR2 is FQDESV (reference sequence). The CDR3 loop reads CASSFSNTGELFF. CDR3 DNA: TGTGCCAGCAGCTTCTCTAACACCGGGGAGCTGTTTTTT.

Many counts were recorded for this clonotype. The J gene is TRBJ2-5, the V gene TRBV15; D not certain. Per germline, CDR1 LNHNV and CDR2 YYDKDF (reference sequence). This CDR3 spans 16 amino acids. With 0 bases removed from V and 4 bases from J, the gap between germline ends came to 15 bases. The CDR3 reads CATSRDRALPSETQYF. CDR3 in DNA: TGTGCCACCAGCAGAGATCGGGCGCTGCCCTCAGAGACCCAGTACTTC.

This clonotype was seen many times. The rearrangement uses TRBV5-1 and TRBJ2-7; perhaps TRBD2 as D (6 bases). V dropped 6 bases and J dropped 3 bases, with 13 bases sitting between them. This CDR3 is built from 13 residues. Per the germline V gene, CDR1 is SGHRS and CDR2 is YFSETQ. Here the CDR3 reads CASTPGVGYEQYF. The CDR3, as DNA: TGCGCCAGCACCCCGGGAGTAGGCTACGAGCAGTACTTC.

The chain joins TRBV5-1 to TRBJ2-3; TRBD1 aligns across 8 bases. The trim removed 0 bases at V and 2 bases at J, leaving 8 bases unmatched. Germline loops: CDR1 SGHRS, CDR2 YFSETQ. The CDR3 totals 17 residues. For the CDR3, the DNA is TGCGCCAGCAGCTTGGGGGTCAGGGGGCGTGTCACAGATACGCAGTATTTT. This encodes CASSLGVRGRVTDTQYF.

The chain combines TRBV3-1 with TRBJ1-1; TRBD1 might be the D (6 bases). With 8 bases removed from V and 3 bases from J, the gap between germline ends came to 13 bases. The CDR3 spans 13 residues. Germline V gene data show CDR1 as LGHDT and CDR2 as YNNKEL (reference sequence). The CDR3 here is CASGGPPDTEAFF. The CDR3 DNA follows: TGTGCCAGCGGGGGCCCCCCTGACACTGAAGCTTTCTTT.

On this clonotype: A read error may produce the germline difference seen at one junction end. The CDR3 is CASSLIGTGSQKTQYF. The CDR3 bases are TGTGCCAGCAGTTTAATCGGGACAGGGTCCCAAAAGACCCAGTACTTC. The chain uses TRBV27 and TRBJ2-5; 9 positions match TRBD1. Looked up from germline, CDR1 is MNHEY and CDR2 is SMNVEV (reference sequence). The CDR3 is 16 amino acids.

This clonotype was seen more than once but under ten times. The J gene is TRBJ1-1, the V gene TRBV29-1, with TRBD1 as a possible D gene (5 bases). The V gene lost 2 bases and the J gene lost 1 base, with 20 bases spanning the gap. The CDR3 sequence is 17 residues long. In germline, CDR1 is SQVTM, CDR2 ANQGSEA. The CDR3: CSVENPYPAGSNTEAFF. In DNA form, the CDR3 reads TGCAGCGTTGAAAACCCGTATCCGGCAGGGTCGAACACTGAAGCTTTCTTT.

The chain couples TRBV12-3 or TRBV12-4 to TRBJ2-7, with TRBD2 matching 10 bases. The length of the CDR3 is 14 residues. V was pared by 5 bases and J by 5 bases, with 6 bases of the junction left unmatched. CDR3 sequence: CASSSGGAVNEQYF. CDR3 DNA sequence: TGTGCCAGCAGTAGCGGGGGGGCAGTCAACGAGCAGTACTTC.

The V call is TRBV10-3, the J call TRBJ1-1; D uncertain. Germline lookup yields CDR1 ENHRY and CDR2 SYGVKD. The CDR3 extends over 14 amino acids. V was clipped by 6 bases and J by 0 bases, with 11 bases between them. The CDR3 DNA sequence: TGTGCCATCAGCTCACCGCAGATGAACACTGAAGCTTTCTTT. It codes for CAISSPQMNTEAFF.

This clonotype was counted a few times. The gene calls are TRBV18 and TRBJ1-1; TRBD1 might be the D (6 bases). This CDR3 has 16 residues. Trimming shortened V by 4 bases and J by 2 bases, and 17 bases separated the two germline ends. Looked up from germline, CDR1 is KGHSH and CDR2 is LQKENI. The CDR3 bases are TGTGCCAGCTCACAAACGTACAGGGAGGTCAACACTGAAGCTTTCTTT. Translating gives CASSQTYREVNTEAFF.

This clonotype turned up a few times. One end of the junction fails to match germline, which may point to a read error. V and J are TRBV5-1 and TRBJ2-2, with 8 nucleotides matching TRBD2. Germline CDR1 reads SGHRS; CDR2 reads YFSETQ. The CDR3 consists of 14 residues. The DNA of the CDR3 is TGCGCCAGCAAAATGGTAGCGGGACCCGGGGAGCTGATTTTT. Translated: CASKMVAGPGELIF.

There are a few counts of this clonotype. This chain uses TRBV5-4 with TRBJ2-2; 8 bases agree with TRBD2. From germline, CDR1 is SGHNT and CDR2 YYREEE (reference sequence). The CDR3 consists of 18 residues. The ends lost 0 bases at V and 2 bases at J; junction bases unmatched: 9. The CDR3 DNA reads TGTGCCAGCAGCTTGGAATTGACGGGGGGGCGAAACACCGGGGAGCTGTTTTTT. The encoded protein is CASSLELTGGRNTGELFF.

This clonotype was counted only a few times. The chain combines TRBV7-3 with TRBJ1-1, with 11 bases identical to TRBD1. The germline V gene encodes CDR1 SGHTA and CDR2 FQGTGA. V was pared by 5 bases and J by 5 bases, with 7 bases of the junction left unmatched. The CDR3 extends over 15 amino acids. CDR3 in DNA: TGTGCCAGCAGCAAGGACAGGGGGCTGGGGACTGAAGCTTTCTTT. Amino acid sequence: CASSKDRGLGTEAFF. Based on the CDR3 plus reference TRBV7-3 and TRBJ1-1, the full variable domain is GAGVSQTPSNKVTEKGKYVELRCDPISGHTALYWYRQSLGQGPEFLIYFQGTGAADDSGLPNDRFFAVRPEGSVSTLKIQRTERGDSAVYLCASSKDRGLGTEAFFGQGTRLTVV.

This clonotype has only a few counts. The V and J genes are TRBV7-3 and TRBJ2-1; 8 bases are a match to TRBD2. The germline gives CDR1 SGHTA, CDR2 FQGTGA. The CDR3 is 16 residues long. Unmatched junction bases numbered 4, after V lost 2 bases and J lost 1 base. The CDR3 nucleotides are TGTGCCAGCAGCTTATTGGGCGGGAGGTCCTACAATGAGCAGTTCTTC. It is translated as CASSLLGGRSYNEQFF.

DNA for the CDR3: TGTGCCAGCAGCAGTCCGGGACAGCACTCTGGGGCCAACGTCCTGACTTTC. Translation: CASSSPGQHSGANVLTF. This chain links TRBV7-2 with TRBJ2-6; 7 bases line up with TRBD1. V shed 5 bases, J shed 0 bases, and the junction held 7 bases outside the gene matches. CDR3 size: 17 residues. Looked up from germline, CDR1 is SGHTA and CDR2 is FQGNSA.

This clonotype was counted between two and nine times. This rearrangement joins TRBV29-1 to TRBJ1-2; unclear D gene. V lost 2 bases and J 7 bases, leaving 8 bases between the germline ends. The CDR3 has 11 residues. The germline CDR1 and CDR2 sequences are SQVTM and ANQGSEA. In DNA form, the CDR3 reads TGCAGCGTTGAAAGGGCAGGTGGCTACACCTTC. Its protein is CSVERAGGYTF. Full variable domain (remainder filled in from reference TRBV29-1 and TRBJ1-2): SAVISQKPSRDICQRGTSLTIQCQVDSQVTMMFWYRQQPGQSLTLIATANQGSEATYESGFVIDKFPISRPNLTFSTLTVSNMSPEDSSIYLCSVERAGGYTFGSGTRLTVV.

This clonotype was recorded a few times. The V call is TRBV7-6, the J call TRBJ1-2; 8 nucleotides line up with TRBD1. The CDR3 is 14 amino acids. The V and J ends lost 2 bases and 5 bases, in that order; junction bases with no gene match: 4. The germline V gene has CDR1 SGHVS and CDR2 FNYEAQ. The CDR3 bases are TGTGCCAGCAGCTTATCAAACAGGGGGTATGGCTACACCTTC. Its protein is CASSLSNRGYGYTF.

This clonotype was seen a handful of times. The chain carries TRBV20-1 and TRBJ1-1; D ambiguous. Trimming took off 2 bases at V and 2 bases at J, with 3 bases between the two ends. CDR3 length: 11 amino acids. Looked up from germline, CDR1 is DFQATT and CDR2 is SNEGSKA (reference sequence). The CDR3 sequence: CSARFNTEAFF. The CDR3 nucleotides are TGCAGTGCTAGATTCAACACTGAAGCTTTCTTT.

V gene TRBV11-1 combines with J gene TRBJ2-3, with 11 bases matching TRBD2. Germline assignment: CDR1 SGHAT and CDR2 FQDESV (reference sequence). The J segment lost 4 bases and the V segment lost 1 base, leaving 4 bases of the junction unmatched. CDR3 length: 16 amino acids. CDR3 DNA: TGTGCCAGCAGCTTAGTAGGGACTAGCGGTGCAGATACGCAGTATTTT. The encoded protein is CASSLVGTSGADTQYF.

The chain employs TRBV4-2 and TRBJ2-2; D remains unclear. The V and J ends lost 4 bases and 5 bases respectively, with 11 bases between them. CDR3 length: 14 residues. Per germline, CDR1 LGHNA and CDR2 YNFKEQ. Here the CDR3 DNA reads TGTGCCAGCAGCCTTGATCAAAATACCGGGGAGCTGTTTTTT. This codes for CASSLDQNTGELFF.

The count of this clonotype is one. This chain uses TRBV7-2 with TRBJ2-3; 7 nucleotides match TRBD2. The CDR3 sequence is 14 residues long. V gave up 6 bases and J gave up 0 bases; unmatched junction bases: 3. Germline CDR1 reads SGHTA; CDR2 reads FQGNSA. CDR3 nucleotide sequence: TGTGCCAGCAGGTGGCGGGGGAGCACAGATACGCAGTATTTT. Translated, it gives CASRWRGSTDTQYF.

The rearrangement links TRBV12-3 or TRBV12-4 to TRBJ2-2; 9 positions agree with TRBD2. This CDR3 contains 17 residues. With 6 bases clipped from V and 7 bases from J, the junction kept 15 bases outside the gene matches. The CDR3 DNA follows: TGTGCCAGCAGGTCGAGGGCTAGCGGGATACTACACGGGGAGCTGTTTTTT. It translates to CASRSRASGILHGELFF.

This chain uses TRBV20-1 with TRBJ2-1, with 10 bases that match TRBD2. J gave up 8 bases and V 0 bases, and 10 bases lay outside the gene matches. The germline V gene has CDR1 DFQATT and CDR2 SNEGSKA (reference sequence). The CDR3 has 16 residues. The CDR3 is CSARDPSGGASYEQFF. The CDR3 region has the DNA TGCAGTGCTAGAGATCCAAGCGGGGGGGCCTCCTATGAGCAGTTCTTC.

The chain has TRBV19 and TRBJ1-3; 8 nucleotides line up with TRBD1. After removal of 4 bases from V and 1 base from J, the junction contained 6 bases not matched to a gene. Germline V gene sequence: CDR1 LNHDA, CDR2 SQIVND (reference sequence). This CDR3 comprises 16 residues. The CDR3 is CASSTYTGGSGNTIYF. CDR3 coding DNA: TGTGCCAGTAGTACCTATACAGGGGGGTCTGGAAACACCATATATTTT.

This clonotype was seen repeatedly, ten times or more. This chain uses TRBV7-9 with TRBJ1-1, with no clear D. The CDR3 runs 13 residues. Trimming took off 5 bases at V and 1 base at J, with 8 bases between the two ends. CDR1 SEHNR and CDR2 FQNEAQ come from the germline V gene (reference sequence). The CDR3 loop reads CASSAIKNTEAFF. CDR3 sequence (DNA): TGTGCCAGCAGCGCAATCAAGAACACTGAAGCTTTCTTT.

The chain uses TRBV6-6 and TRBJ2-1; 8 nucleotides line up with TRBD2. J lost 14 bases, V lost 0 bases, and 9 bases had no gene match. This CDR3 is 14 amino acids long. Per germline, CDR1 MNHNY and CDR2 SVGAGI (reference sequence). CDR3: CASSYSGSGAVEFF. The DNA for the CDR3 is TGTGCCAGCAGTTACTCCGGTAGCGGGGCCGTCGAGTTCTTC.

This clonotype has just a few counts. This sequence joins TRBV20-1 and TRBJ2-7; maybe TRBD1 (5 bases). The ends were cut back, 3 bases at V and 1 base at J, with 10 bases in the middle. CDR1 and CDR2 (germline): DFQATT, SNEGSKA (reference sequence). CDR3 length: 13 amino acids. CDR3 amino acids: CSARGLWSYEQYF. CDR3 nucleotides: TGCAGTGCTAGGGGGCTTTGGTCCTACGAGCAGTACTTC.

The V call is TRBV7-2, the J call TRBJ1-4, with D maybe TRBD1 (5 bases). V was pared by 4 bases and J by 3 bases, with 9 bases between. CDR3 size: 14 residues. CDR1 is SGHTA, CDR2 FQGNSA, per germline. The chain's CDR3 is CASSWGMANEKLFF. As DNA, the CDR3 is TGTGCCAGCAGCTGGGGGATGGCTAATGAAAAACTGTTTTTT.

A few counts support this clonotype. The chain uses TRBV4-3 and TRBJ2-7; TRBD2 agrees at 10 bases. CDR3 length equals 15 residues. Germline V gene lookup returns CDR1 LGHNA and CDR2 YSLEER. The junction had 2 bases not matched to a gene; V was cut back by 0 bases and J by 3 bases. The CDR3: CASSQDRLAGYEQYF. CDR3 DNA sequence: TGCGCCAGCAGCCAAGATCGACTAGCGGGCTACGAGCAGTACTTC.